These 21 T cell receptor beta chains share one sample of origin, sequenced in a study of blood T cell repertoires in COVID-19. Profiling relied on immunoSEQ multiplex PCR, and the TCRdb table lists in-frame clones only, not all of them. The sample lists 60,000 to 75,000 clones, 72% occurring once. Material for sequencing was PBMCs or T cells enriched from blood (not recorded which). The receptors were gathered from an older woman who had been exposed to COVID-19.

This chain links TRBV19 with TRBJ2-1, with 9 bases lining up with TRBD2. From germline, CDR1 is LNHDA and CDR2 SQIVND (reference sequence). This CDR3 has 16 residues. With 3 bases clipped from V and 4 bases from J, the junction kept 7 bases outside the gene matches. CDR3 nucleotides: TGTGCCAGTAGTATTGGGGCTAGCGGGACATACAATGAGCAGTTCTTC. Protein sequence: CASSIGASGTYNEQFF.

The V gene is TRBV5-6, the J gene TRBJ1-1, with D hard to call. The CDR3 sequence is 13 residues long. Germline loops: CDR1 SGHDT, CDR2 YYEEEE. Trimming took 4 bases from V and 4 from J, leaving 11 bases between them. Written as DNA, the CDR3 is TGTGCCAGCAGCGTCGGACGGGGCACTGAAGCTTTCTTT. Translating it yields CASSVGRGTEAFF.

This clone was recorded at least ten times. V is TRBV27 and J is TRBJ2-7, with TRBD1 as a possible D gene (5 bases). Trimming removed 4 bases at V and 2 bases at J, with 9 bases between. Germline CDR1 reads MNHEY; CDR2 reads SMNVEV (reference sequence). The CDR3 consists of 13 residues. The CDR3 reads CASSSRVPYEQYF. In nucleotides, the CDR3 is TGTGCCAGCAGTTCCAGGGTACCCTACGAGCAGTACTTC.

The chain uses TRBV28 and TRBJ1-2, with a tentative D call TRBD1 (5 bases). The ends were cut back, 5 bases at V and 4 bases at J, with 14 bases in the middle. CDR3 length: 14 residues. Germline-derived CDR1 and CDR2 are MDHEN and SYDVKM. The CDR3 DNA sequence: TGTGCCAGCAGTCAGGACAAGGAGTTCTATGGCTACACCTTC. It codes for CASSQDKEFYGYTF.

The chain's CDR3 is CASSVGPGTGKNIQYF. DNA for the CDR3: TGTGCCAGCAGCGTGGGCCCCGGGACAGGCAAAAACATTCAGTACTTC. The rearrangement joins TRBV9 to TRBJ2-4, with 8 positions matching TRBD1. CDR1 is SGDLS and CDR2 is YYNGEE in the germline V gene. There are 16 residues in the CDR3. After removal of 2 bases from V and 3 bases from J, the junction contained 7 bases not matched to a gene.

This chain uses TRBV30 with TRBJ1-1; D is undetermined. The germline V gene encodes CDR1 GTSNPN and CDR2 SVGIG (reference sequence). The CDR3 has 10 amino acids. V was cut by 2 bases and J by 11 bases, with 9 bases left in between. CDR3: CAWSKVEAFF. DNA of the CDR3: TGTGCCTGGAGTAAAGTTGAGGCTTTCTTT.

This clone was recorded only once. This chain links TRBV4-2 with TRBJ1-3; a weak D match, TRBD1 (6 bases). With 1 base removed from V and 1 base from J, the gap between germline ends came to 8 bases. This CDR3 has 15 residues. Per the germline V gene, CDR1 is LGHNA and CDR2 is YNFKEQ. As DNA, the CDR3 is TGTGCCAGCAGCCAAGGGACAGCATCTGGAAACACCATATATTTT. It yields the protein CASSQGTASGNTIYF.

This clone has more than one count but fewer than ten. The chain joins TRBV5-4 to TRBJ2-3, with D perhaps TRBD2 (7 bases). The ends were cut back, 3 bases at V and 1 base at J, with 15 bases in the middle. Germline CDR1 is SGHNT and CDR2 is YYREEE (reference sequence). This CDR3 is 16 amino acids long. CDR3 in amino acids: CASSSLGAGGTDTQYF. The DNA for the CDR3 is TGTGCCAGCAGCTCACTGGGGGCGGGGGGCACAGATACGCAGTATTTT.

The J gene is TRBJ1-1, the V gene TRBV2; unclear D gene. CDR3 size: 12 residues. Deletions cut 7 bases from V and 8 bases from J, with 14 bases between. Germline V CDR1 and CDR2: SNHLY, FYNNEI. The CDR3 loop reads CASKNPNSEAFF. In DNA form, the CDR3 reads TGTGCCAGCAAGAATCCAAACAGCGAAGCTTTCTTT.

The V gene is TRBV11-2, the J gene TRBJ2-7; TRBD2 agrees at 9 bases. This CDR3 is 13 amino acids long. Germline V gene lookup returns CDR1 SGHAT and CDR2 FQNNGV. Trimming took 4 bases from V and 3 from J; bases not matched to a gene: 1. CDR3 sequence (DNA): TGTGCCAGCAGCTCACTAGCGGGCTACGAGCAGTACTTC. Translating it yields CASSSLAGYEQYF.

CDR3 sequence: CASRGSMNTEAFF. The CDR3 bases are TGCGCCAGCAGGGGCAGCATGAACACTGAAGCTTTCTTT. This chain connects TRBV5-1 to TRBJ1-1; D gene unclear. In germline, CDR1 is SGHRS, CDR2 YFSETQ. V lost 5 bases and J lost 0, with 8 bases in between. This CDR3 comprises 13 residues.

The rearrangement links TRBV28 to TRBJ1-6; TRBD1 might be the D (5 bases). V shed 3 bases and J shed 14 bases, with 20 bases lying between them. The CDR3 extends over 15 amino acids. Germline CDR1 is MDHEN and CDR2 is SYDVKM. CDR3 sequence reads: CASSFPMTAYSALHF. The CDR3 DNA reads TGTGCCAGCAGTTTCCCCATGACAGCCTACTCCGCCCTCCACTTT.

This chain uses TRBV10-3 with TRBJ2-7; 11 nucleotides match TRBD2. CDR3 size: 15 residues. V shed 6 bases, J shed 4 bases, and the junction held 8 bases outside the gene matches. Per germline, CDR1 ENHRY and CDR2 SYGVKD. CDR3 DNA sequence: TGTGCCATCAGGGACCAACTAGCGGGGGTTTACGAGCAGTACTTC. It specifies CAIRDQLAGVYEQYF.

J is TRBJ2-1 and V is TRBV11-3; 9 bases map to TRBD2. This CDR3 is 15 amino acids long. The junction had 3 bases not matched to a gene; V was cut back by 0 bases and J by 6 bases. Germline V gene data show CDR1 as SGHNT and CDR2 as YENEEA. The CDR3 DNA is TGTGCCAGCAGCTTAGAACTAGCGGGCGTCAATGAGCAGTTCTTC. The encoded protein is CASSLELAGVNEQFF.

This clone appeared a few times. The rearrangement links TRBV7-6 to TRBJ1-4, with 9 bases identical to TRBD1. Germline V gene sequence: CDR1 SGHVS, CDR2 FNYEAQ. V was clipped by 6 bases and J by 7 bases; unmatched bases: 9. There are 15 residues in the CDR3. The CDR3 region is CASRGYRGRSEKLFF. CDR3 sequence (DNA): TGTGCCAGCAGAGGTTACAGGGGGCGTAGTGAAAAACTGTTTTTT.

The chain is built from TRBV30 and TRBJ1-1; 10 nucleotides align to TRBD1. The CDR3 extends over 14 amino acids. Trimming removed 4 bases from V and 4 bases from J; junction bases left unmatched: 6. Germline assignment: CDR1 GTSNPN and CDR2 SVGIG (reference sequence). CDR3 DNA: TGTGCCTGGACCCTAGGACAGGGGGGCACTGAAGCTTTCTTT. This encodes CAWTLGQGGTEAFF.

V usage is TRBV4-3 and J usage is TRBJ2-7, with TRBD2 matching 13 bases. The CDR3 sequence is 15 residues long. Losses at the gene ends were 4 bases for V and 5 bases for J; bases not matched to a gene: 5. The germline gives CDR1 LGHNA, CDR2 YSLEER. The DNA of the CDR3 is TGCGCCAGCAGCCGAACTAGCGGGAGGGCCCACGAGCAGTACTTC. It specifies CASSRTSGRAHEQYF.

V and J are TRBV30 and TRBJ2-2; D remains ambiguous. Trimming took off 2 bases at V and 2 bases at J, with 6 bases between the two ends. Germline CDR1 and CDR2: GTSNPN and SVGIG (reference sequence). This CDR3 has 13 amino acids. The CDR3 nucleotides read TGTGCCTGGAGTCCGGTAAACACCGGGGAGCTGTTTTTT. Translating gives CAWSPVNTGELFF.

This chain uses TRBV11-2 with TRBJ2-4; 7 bases are shared with TRBD2. V shed 4 bases and J 7 bases; nucleotides not matched to a gene: 7. The CDR3 sequence is 14 residues long. Germline V gene sequence: CDR1 SGHAT, CDR2 FQNNGV. Written as DNA, the CDR3 is TGTGCCAGCAGCTCCGGGACTACCTCGAACATTCAGTACTTC. It codes for CASSSGTTSNIQYF.

This chain uses TRBV7-6 with TRBJ2-7; D remains unclear. The CDR3 length is 12 residues. V dropped 7 bases and J dropped 4 bases, with 11 bases sitting between them. Looked up from germline, CDR1 is SGHVS and CDR2 is FNYEAQ. In DNA form, the CDR3 reads TGTGCCAGCACTTCCTCAGGTTACGAGCAGTACTTC. Protein product: CASTSSGYEQYF.

CDR3 DNA: TGTGCCAGCAGCGAAAATTGGGGCTCCGGAAACACCATATATTTT. It encodes CASSENWGSGNTIYF. The V call is TRBV7-8, the J call TRBJ1-3; a possible D gene is TRBD1 (5 bases). Germline V gene data show CDR1 as SGHVS and CDR2 as FQNEAQ. V was pared by 5 bases and J by 4 bases, with 15 bases between. The CDR3 consists of 15 residues.